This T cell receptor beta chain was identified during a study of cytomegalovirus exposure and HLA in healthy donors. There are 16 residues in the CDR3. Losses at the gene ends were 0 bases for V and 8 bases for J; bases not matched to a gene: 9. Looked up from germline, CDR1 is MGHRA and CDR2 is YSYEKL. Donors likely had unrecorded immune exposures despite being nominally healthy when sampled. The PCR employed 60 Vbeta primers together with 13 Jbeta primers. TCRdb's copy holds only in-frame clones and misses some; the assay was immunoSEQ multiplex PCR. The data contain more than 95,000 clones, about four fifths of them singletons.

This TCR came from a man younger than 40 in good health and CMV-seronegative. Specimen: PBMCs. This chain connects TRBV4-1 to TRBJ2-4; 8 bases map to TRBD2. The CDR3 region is CASSQDVAGGRDIQYF. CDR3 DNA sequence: TGCGCCAGCAGCCAAGATGTTGCGGGAGGAAGGGACATTCAGTACTTC.